A single sample gave rise to the 30 T cell receptor beta chains below, sequenced in a study of vaccination effects on CD4 cells after COVID-19. Their cognate antigens are unknown. The repertoire was sequenced with immunoSEQ multiplex PCR; TCRdb's copy has only in-frame clones and lacks some. The data contain about 27,000 clones, about 70% of them seen just once; the ten biggest clones take up 20% to 25%. Peptide-pool stimulation followed by sequencing identified expanded antigen-specific CD4+ clonotypes in the ViraFEST assay. The culture ran for roughly ten days, and then CD4+ T cells were isolated. Previously uninfected by SARS-CoV-2, the vaccine recipients also showed negative nucleocapsid antibodies. This material consisted of CD4+ T cells from PBMCs cultured with HCoV-NL63 spike peptides, taken before COVID-19 vaccination. These receptors were collected from a human donor who received a COVID-19 vaccine.

The rearrangement joins TRBV28 to TRBJ1-5, with unresolved D. V was shortened by 9 bases and J by 0 bases, with 15 bases between the two germline ends. Germline V gene sequence: CDR1 MDHEN, CDR2 SYDVKM. The CDR3 totals 15 residues. The CDR3 spells CASARRPHSNQPQHF. As DNA, the CDR3 is TGTGCCAGTGCGAGAAGACCCCATAGCAATCAGCCCCAGCATTTT.

The sample holds a few counts of this clone. The rearrangement uses TRBV2 and TRBJ1-2; D not resolved. The length of the CDR3 is 15 residues. Germline loops: CDR1 SNHLY, CDR2 FYNNEI. Trimming stripped 4 bases from V and 3 bases from J, with 15 bases between. DNA of the CDR3: TGTGCCAGCAGTGGGCGTGGGTCGCGGGACTATGGCTACACCTTC. Residues: CASSGRGSRDYGYTF.

V and J are TRBV27 and TRBJ2-4; D is ambiguous. The length of the CDR3 is 16 residues. Looked up from germline, CDR1 is MNHEY and CDR2 is SMNVEV (reference sequence). The V end lost 3 bases, the J end lost 0 bases, and 12 bases lay between the germline ends. The CDR3 reads CASSFFGHGAKNIQYF. Here the CDR3 DNA reads TGTGCCAGCAGTTTTTTTGGTCATGGAGCCAAAAACATTCAGTACTTC.

V and J are TRBV9 and TRBJ1-2, with TRBD1 matching over 7 bases. Unmatched junction bases numbered 12, after V lost 4 bases and J lost 6 bases. The CDR3 has 15 amino acids. Germline V CDR1 and CDR2: SGDLS, YYNGEE. As DNA, the CDR3 is TGTGCCAGCAGCTCGCACAGGGGTTCCCTTAATGGCTACACCTTC. Residues: CASSSHRGSLNGYTF. The variable domain in full, with the rest retrieved from reference TRBV9 and TRBJ1-2, is DSGVTQTPKHLITATGQRVTLRCSPRSGDLSVYWYQQSLDQGLQFLIQYYNGEERAKGNILERFSAQQFPDLHSELNLSSLELGDSALYFCASSSHRGSLNGYTFGSGTRLTVV.

The CDR3 region has the DNA TGTGCCAGCAGCGTAGGGCAGGGGGTTGCGGGAAAACTGTTTTTT. Protein product: CASSVGQGVAGKLFF. The rearrangement uses TRBV9 and TRBJ1-4, with TRBD1 matching over 7 bases. Germline assignment: CDR1 SGDLS and CDR2 YYNGEE. V shed 0 bases, J shed 10 bases, and the junction held 9 bases outside the gene matches. The CDR3 sequence is 15 residues long.

The rearrangement uses TRBV5-4 and TRBJ2-3; 9 positions match TRBD1. CDR1 and CDR2 from the germline V gene are SGHNT and YYREEE (reference sequence). V gave up 4 bases and J gave up 6 bases; unmatched junction bases: 6. The CDR3 contains 14 residues. CDR3 sequence (DNA): TGTGCCAGCAGCATTCGACAGGGGGTGGATACGCAGTATTTT. Translation: CASSIRQGVDTQYF. The variable domain in full, with the rest retrieved from reference TRBV5-4 and TRBJ2-3, is ETGVTQSPTHLIKTRGQQVTLRCSSQSGHNTVSWYQQALGQGPQFIFQYYREEENGRGNFPPRFSGLQFPNYSSELNVNALELDDSALYLCASSIRQGVDTQYFGPGTRLTVL.

Only a few counts were recorded for this clone. The chain has TRBV5-1 and TRBJ1-6; possibly TRBD1 for D (5 bases). CDR3 length: 16 amino acids. V gave up 2 bases and J gave up 9 bases, with 18 bases separating them. Germline values: CDR1 SGHRS, CDR2 YFSETQ. The CDR3 here is CASSFEGTDLSSPLHF. The DNA for the CDR3 is TGCGCCAGCAGCTTTGAGGGGACGGATCTTTCTTCACCCCTCCACTTT. Full variable domain (outside the CDR3, taken from reference TRBV5-1 and TRBJ1-6): KAGVTQTPRYLIKTRGQQVTLSCSPISGHRSVSWYQQTPGQGLQFLFEYFSETQRNKGNFPGRFSGRQFSNSRSEMNVSTLELGDSALYLCASSFEGTDLSSPLHFGNGTRLTVT.

This chain joins TRBV2 and TRBJ1-2; the D gene is possibly TRBD1 (5 bases). CDR1 and CDR2 (germline): SNHLY, FYNNEI. With 0 bases removed from V and 8 bases from J, the gap between germline ends came to 10 bases. The CDR3 has 13 residues. The CDR3 is CASSEALGGGYTF. For the CDR3, the DNA is TGTGCCAGCAGTGAAGCGCTGGGGGGAGGCTACACCTTC.

The chain recombines TRBV9 with TRBJ1-2; 9 bases are shared with TRBD1. The CDR3 covers 14 residues. The V gene's germline CDR1 is SGDLS and CDR2 YYNGEE. The junction had 9 bases not matched to a gene; V was cut back by 5 bases and J by 7 bases. As DNA, the CDR3 is TGTGCCAGCAGATCGACAGGGGGTTTAGGTGGCTACACCTTC. Translation gives CASRSTGGLGGYTF.

The sample holds a few counts of this clone. V usage is TRBV28 and J usage is TRBJ2-1; 11 bases align to TRBD1. J gave up 8 bases and V 7 bases, and 10 bases lay outside the gene matches. Germline lookup yields CDR1 MDHEN and CDR2 SYDVKM. The length of the CDR3 is 15 residues. The CDR3 bases are TGTGCCAGCACCTCTCCCGGGACAGGGGGGCATGAGCAGTTCTTC. Amino acid sequence: CASTSPGTGGHEQFF.

In this sample, this clone turned up a few times. The chain couples TRBV10-3 to TRBJ1-2; D not resolved. The CDR3 runs to 14 residues. CDR1 and CDR2 from the germline V gene are ENHRY and SYGVKD. Deletions cut 0 bases from V and 3 bases from J, with 8 bases between. The CDR3 loop is CAISESRRDYGYTF. The CDR3 nucleotides are TGTGCCATCAGTGAGTCCAGGAGAGACTATGGCTACACCTTC.

The V and J genes are TRBV27 and TRBJ1-2, with 9 positions matching TRBD1. Germline V gene sequence: CDR1 MNHEY, CDR2 SMNVEV (reference sequence). The CDR3 has 14 residues. With V trimmed by 6 bases and J by 9 bases, 11 bases remained unmatched. The CDR3 DNA reads TGTGCCAGCAGGTCGACCGGGACAGGGCCCCGCTACACCTTC. It is translated as CASRSTGTGPRYTF.

The genes are TRBV3-1 (or the pseudogene TRBV3-2) and TRBJ2-2, with TRBD1 matching over 9 bases. Looked up from germline, CDR1 is LGHDT and CDR2 is YNNKEL (reference sequence). The length of the CDR3 is 12 residues. Germline trimming cut 4 bases from V and 13 bases from J; bases unmatched to any gene: 4. CDR3 nucleotide sequence: TGTGCCAGCAGCCGGGGACAGGGAGGGCTGTTTTTT. Residues: CASSRGQGGLFF.

This clone was detected a few times. The rearrangement joins TRBV19 to TRBJ1-5; 11 bases map to TRBD1. The germline CDR1 and CDR2 sequences are LNHDA and SQIVND (reference sequence). There are 16 residues in the CDR3. J was trimmed by 0 bases and V by 8 bases; bases with no gene match: 6. CDR3 coding DNA: TGTGCCAGTGGGACAGGGGGGACCCATAGCAATCAGCCCCAGCATTTT. This translates into CASGTGGTHSNQPQHF.

This clone has a count of ten or more. This chain joins TRBV27 and TRBJ2-2; D not certain. Germline CDR1 MNHEY, CDR2 SMNVEV (reference sequence). The CDR3 extends over 12 amino acids. V was pared by 3 bases and J by 7 bases, with 6 bases between. The CDR3 bases are TGTGCCAGCAGTTTTAGGATCGGGGAGCTGTTTTTT. Residues: CASSFRIGELFF.

This clone came up once. The chain has TRBV6-5 and TRBJ2-3, with TRBD1 matching 10 bases. Germline V gene data show CDR1 as MNHEY and CDR2 as SVGAGI. This CDR3 is built from 15 residues. V gave up 6 bases and J gave up 7 bases; unmatched junction bases: 10. CDR3 bases: TGTGCCAGCAGACGGCCCGGGACAGGGGAAAATACGCAGTATTTT. Its translation is CASRRPGTGENTQYF.

This sequence joins TRBV10-3 and TRBJ1-1; 10 nucleotides align to TRBD1. The CDR3 has 13 amino acids. Germline loops: CDR1 ENHRY, CDR2 SYGVKD. Trimming cost V 5 bases and J 8 bases; bases outside gene matches: 5. This CDR3 is CAISHGTGAEAFF. The CDR3 bases are TGTGCCATCAGTCACGGGACAGGGGCCGAAGCTTTCTTT.

The rearrangement uses TRBV13 and TRBJ2-7; 7 nucleotides agree with TRBD1. V dropped 5 bases and J dropped 4; count of bases not matched to a gene: 11. Germline-derived CDR1 and CDR2 are PRHDT and FYEKMQ (reference sequence). This CDR3 is built from 15 residues. The CDR3: CASSKNRDSGYEQYF. The CDR3 DNA sequence: TGTGCCAGCAGCAAAAACCGGGACAGCGGATACGAGCAGTACTTC.

The chain joins TRBV27 to TRBJ1-6; 10 bases are a match to TRBD1. CDR1 MNHEY and CDR2 SMNVEV come from the germline V gene (reference sequence). Trimming cost V 6 bases and J 9 bases; bases outside gene matches: 5. The CDR3 is 14 amino acids. The CDR3 spells CASRAGTGASPLHF. The DNA for the CDR3 is TGTGCCAGCAGAGCCGGGACAGGGGCTTCACCCCTCCACTTT.

The rearrangement links TRBV5-1 to TRBJ1-3, with unresolved D. The V gene lost 0 bases and the J gene lost 8 bases, with 12 bases spanning the gap. The V gene's germline CDR1 is SGHRS and CDR2 YFSETQ. CDR3 size: 14 residues. Here the CDR3 reads CASSLDGSEYTIYF. CDR3 DNA: TGCGCCAGCAGCTTGGACGGGTCGGAATACACCATATATTTT.

The CDR3 bases are TGTGCCAGCTCACCACCGATGCTCCAAGAGACCCAGTACTTC. Its protein product is CASSPPMLQETQYF. J is TRBJ2-5 and V is TRBV18; D is unresolved. From germline, CDR1 is KGHSH and CDR2 LQKENI. This CDR3 region has 14 residues. Deletions cut 0 bases from V and 1 base from J, with 6 bases between. Full variable domain (outside the CDR3, taken from reference TRBV18 and TRBJ2-5): NAGVMQNPRHLVRRRGQEARLRCSPMKGHSHVYWYRQLPEEGLKFMVYLQKENIIDESGMPKERFSAEFPKEGPSILRIQQVVRGDSAAYFCASSPPMLQETQYFGPGTRLLVL.

This chain joins TRBV19 and TRBJ2-7; TRBD1 agrees at 7 bases. Trimming took 3 bases from V and 3 from J; bases not matched to a gene: 5. CDR3 size: 14 residues. Germline V gives CDR1 LNHDA, CDR2 SQIVND (reference sequence). CDR3 DNA sequence: TGTGCCAGTAGTATGGCAGGGGGAAGCTACGAGCAGTACTTC. Translating it yields CASSMAGGSYEQYF.

The chain couples TRBV19 to TRBJ2-5, with 12 bases identical to TRBD2. The CDR3 consists of 15 residues. J gave up 5 bases and V 6 bases, and 7 bases lay outside the gene matches. Germline loops: CDR1 LNHDA, CDR2 SQIVND (reference sequence). The CDR3 loop is CASSQTSGGRETQYF. CDR3 DNA sequence: TGTGCCAGTAGCCAGACTAGCGGGGGCCGGGAGACCCAGTACTTC.

This chain uses TRBV4-1 with TRBJ2-1; D possibly uses TRBD1 or TRBD2 (5 bases each). Germline CDR1 and CDR2: MGHRA and YSYEKL. V dropped 4 bases and J dropped 4 bases, with 14 bases sitting between them. The CDR3 runs 15 residues. The CDR3 reads CASSPPGPRYNEQFF. The CDR3 region has the DNA TGCGCCAGCAGCCCCCCGGGACCGAGGTACAATGAGCAGTTCTTC.

This CDR3 is CASSSTDRANVLTF. CDR3 bases: TGTGCCAGCAGCTCAACTGACAGGGCCAACGTCCTGACTTTC. The rearrangement links TRBV3-1 (or the pseudogene TRBV3-2) to TRBJ2-6; D ambiguous. The CDR3 has 14 amino acids. Germline V CDR1 and CDR2: LGHDT, YNNKEL (reference sequence). Trimming removed 5 bases from V and 5 bases from J, with 10 bases in between.

The chain employs TRBV10-3 and TRBJ2-7, with D unclear. The V end lost 3 bases, the J end lost 0 bases, and 12 bases lay between the germline ends. Germline CDR1 ENHRY, CDR2 SYGVKD. This CDR3 comprises 15 residues. The CDR3 is CAISEGVRSSYEQYF. For the CDR3, the DNA is TGTGCCATCAGTGAAGGTGTTAGGAGCTCCTACGAGCAGTACTTC.

The sample holds one count of this clone. This chain joins TRBV7-9 and TRBJ2-7; the match to TRBD1 covers 10 bases. CDR3 length: 15 residues. With 5 bases clipped from V and 4 bases from J, the junction kept 8 bases outside the gene matches. Per the germline V gene, CDR1 is SEHNR and CDR2 is FQNEAQ (reference sequence). The CDR3 DNA is TGTGCCAGCAGCGCGCCGGGACAGGGGAGTTACGAGCAGTACTTC. Its protein product is CASSAPGQGSYEQYF. The variable domain in full, completed from reference TRBV7-9 and TRBJ2-7, reads DTGVSQNPRHKITKRGQNVTFRCDPISEHNRLYWYRQTLGQGPEFLTYFQNEAQLEKSRLLSDRFSAERPKGSFSTLEIQRTEQGDSAMYLCASSAPGQGSYEQYFGPGTRLTVT.

The J gene is TRBJ1-4, the V gene TRBV5-1, with a possible D match to TRBD1 (5 bases). This CDR3 contains 15 residues. Germline CDR1 and CDR2: SGHRS and YFSETQ. Trimming cost V 0 bases and J 7 bases, with 13 bases left between them. CDR3 coding DNA: TGCGCCAGCAGCTTGGCCTCGATGGGGGTTGAAAAACTGTTTTTT. Translation gives CASSLASMGVEKLFF.

This chain uses TRBV6-2 or TRBV6-3 with TRBJ1-5; no definite D call. V was pared by 2 bases and J by 5 bases, with 16 bases between. The CDR3 totals 16 residues. Germline CDR1 is MNHEY and CDR2 is SVGEGT. The DNA for the CDR3 is TGTGCCAGCAGTTACCTCGGGAGAGTGATAGATCAGCCCCAGCATTTT. This codes for CASSYLGRVIDQPQHF.

The chain is built from TRBV30 and TRBJ1-1; D unresolved. CDR3 length: 13 residues. Germline loops: CDR1 GTSNPN, CDR2 SVGIG (reference sequence). The V end was cut by 5 bases, the J end by 2 bases, with 12 bases between. Here the CDR3 DNA reads TGTGCCTGGGTTAGGGCCTCCAACACTGAAGCTTTCTTT. Residues: CAWVRASNTEAFF.